A selection of T cell receptor beta chains follows, all from one sample in a study of identical twins. One entry per CDR3 protein results from TCRdb running MiXCR on the 5' RACE reads. The table lists 400,000 to 550,000 distinct CDR3 sequences, roughly 21% of them singletons. This sample also appeared in a second study, on T cells expressing NK-cell markers.

The sequencing input was CD4+ T cells sorted from blood. These receptors all stem from a woman between 18 and 29 years old in good health. Both conserved end residues are part of each CDR3. D genes are given only for firm matches. Clone size appears in some rows only: once, few, many, or a class for an expanded clone.

15 | TRBJ2-1 | TRBD2 | . | TRBV6-1 | TGTGCCAGCAGCCGGGCTCCGGGACTAGAGCGTGAGCAGTTCTTC | CASSRAPGLEREQFF
16 | TRBJ2-1 | TRBD2 | . | TRBV7-7 | TGTGCTAGCAGCTTAGCGGCGTCTAGCGGGAACAATGAGCAGTTCTTC | CASSLAASSGNNEQFF
16 | TRBJ2-3 | . | few | TRBV15 | TGTGCCACCAGCAGAGTGTCCGGTACTAGCACAGATACGCAGTATTTT | CATSRVSGTSTDTQYF
17 | TRBJ1-1 | . | . | TRBV21-1 | TGTGCCAGCAGCAACTTTCGAGGGGGGCTGATGAACACTGAAGCTTTCTTT | CASSNFRGGLMNTEAFF
16 | TRBJ2-7 | . | . | TRBV20-1 | TGCAGTGCTATACCCACTTCCAGGGGATTTCCCTACGAGCAGTACTTC | CSAIPTSRGFPYEQYF
13 | TRBJ1-2 | TRBD1 | many | TRBV5-1 | TGCGCCAGCTCCGGAGAGGGGGCGGGAGGCTACACCTTC | CASSGEGAGGYTF
13 | TRBJ2-7 | . | . | TRBV5-1 | TGCGCCAGCAGCTTGAGGGATGTCGACGAGCAGTACTTC | CASSLRDVDEQYF
14 | TRBJ1-2 | . | . | TRBV7-9 | TGTGCCAGCAGCTTAGACGACAGGAAAGGGAGCTACACCTTC | CASSLDDRKGSYTF
15 | TRBJ1-3 | . | few | TRBV12-3/TRBV12-4 | TGTGCCAGCGGGGAACGACGGACCTCTGGAAACACCATATATTTT | CASGERRTSGNTIYF
16 | TRBJ2-2 | . | . | TRBV12-3/TRBV12-4 | TGTGCCAGCAGTTTAATCCGGGGAGGGGGCACCGGGGAGCTGTTTTTT | CASSLIRGGGTGELFF